The 31 T cell receptor beta chains presented below share a single source sample, sequenced in a study of control samples from healthy donors and cancer patients. Measured with immunoSEQ multiplex PCR; TCRdb has only the in-frame clones, and not every one. The repertoire holds about 70,000 clones, with 70% to 90% as singletons. The sequencing input was PBMCs. Source of these receptors: a woman aged 45 to 65 with head and neck cancer.

This chain links TRBV19 with TRBJ1-5; D ambiguous. The CDR3 is 15 residues long. The V gene's germline CDR1 is LNHDA and CDR2 SQIVND (reference sequence). V dropped 1 base and J dropped 6 bases, with 13 bases sitting between them. CDR3: CASSIGGSYFQPQHF. DNA for the CDR3: TGTGCCAGTAGTATAGGAGGGTCTTATTTTCAGCCCCAGCATTTT.

The V gene is TRBV5-1, the J gene TRBJ1-1, with 7 bases fitting TRBD1. CDR1 and CDR2 (germline): SGHRS, YFSETQ. The CDR3 extends over 16 amino acids. Trimming took 0 bases from V and 3 from J; bases not matched to a gene: 8. The CDR3 region is CASSLGRGVGDTEAFF. The DNA for the CDR3 is TGCGCCAGCAGCTTGGGCAGGGGGGTAGGGGACACTGAAGCTTTCTTT. The full variable domain, with the rest looked up from reference TRBV5-1 and TRBJ1-1, is KAGVTQTPRYLIKTRGQQVTLSCSPISGHRSVSWYQQTPGQGLQFLFEYFSETQRNKGNFPGRFSGRQFSNSRSEMNVSTLELGDSALYLCASSLGRGVGDTEAFFGQGTRLTVV.

V is TRBV7-3 and J is TRBJ1-1; TRBD1 might be the D (6 bases). The CDR3 covers 14 residues. V gave up 0 bases and J gave up 5 bases, with 10 bases separating them. Germline V gene lookup returns CDR1 SGHTA and CDR2 FQGTGA. CDR3 sequence reads: CASSLTGGRTEAFF. The CDR3 DNA is TGTGCCAGCAGCTTAACGGGGGGCCGAACTGAAGCTTTCTTT.

The CDR3 coding sequence is TGTGCCAGCTCACCACAGCAGAGCACAGATACGCAGTATTTT. Encoded protein: CASSPQQSTDTQYF. This chain links TRBV18 with TRBJ2-3; D is uncertain. Trimming removed 1 base at V and 0 bases at J, with 5 bases between. The CDR3 contains 14 residues. Germline V lookup: CDR1 KGHSH, CDR2 LQKENI.

The chain joins TRBV11-2 to TRBJ1-2, with D uncertain. The CDR3 has 12 amino acids. The V end lost 8 bases, the J end lost 5 bases, and 12 bases lay between the germline ends. Germline CDR1 reads SGHAT; CDR2 reads FQNNGV. As DNA, the CDR3 is TGTGCCAGCGGTGGGGTTCCTTATGGCTACACCTTC. It codes for CASGGVPYGYTF.

The chain uses TRBV15 and TRBJ1-5; 10 positions match TRBD1. Trimming removed 6 bases from V and 1 base from J; junction bases left unmatched: 12. The germline V gene has CDR1 LNHNV and CDR2 YYDKDF (reference sequence). This CDR3 has 18 residues. CDR3 DNA: TGTGCCACCAGTAGGGACAGGGGAACTATGGTGAGCAATCAGCCCCAGCATTTT. Its translation is CATSRDRGTMVSNQPQHF.

The J gene is TRBJ1-1, the V gene TRBV28; TRBD1 is a possible D gene (6 bases). Between the trimmed V and J ends, which lost 6 bases and 0 bases, there was a span of 17 bases. Germline lookup yields CDR1 MDHEN and CDR2 SYDVKM. The CDR3 has 16 residues. CDR3: CASSPFMGQLNTEAFF. CDR3 DNA: TGTGCCAGCAGCCCCTTCATGGGACAATTGAACACTGAAGCTTTCTTT.

The J gene is TRBJ1-2, the V gene TRBV3-1 (or the pseudogene TRBV3-2), with D possibly being TRBD1 (5 bases). The CDR3 covers 16 residues. V lost 1 base and J lost 6, with 18 bases in between. CDR1 and CDR2 (germline): LGHDT, YNNKEL (reference sequence). This CDR3 reads CASSQGFAGGIDGYTF. Here the CDR3 DNA reads TGTGCCAGCAGCCAAGGTTTTGCTGGGGGTATTGATGGCTACACCTTC.

Regarding this clone: Other DNA sequences from this sample encode an identical CDR3 as well. The CDR3 here is CASSPGASASSYEQYF. The DNA of the CDR3 is TGTGCCAGCAGCCCAGGGGCGTCCGCGAGTTCCTACGAGCAGTACTTC. This rearrangement joins TRBV7-8 to TRBJ2-7, with TRBD1 as a possible D gene (6 bases). Germline V gene lookup returns CDR1 SGHVS and CDR2 FQNEAQ. Trimming shortened V by 5 bases and J by 1 base, and 18 bases separated the two germline ends. CDR3 length: 16 amino acids.

The V call is TRBV12-3 or TRBV12-4, the J call TRBJ1-1; D remains ambiguous. This CDR3 comprises 12 residues. V lost 3 bases, J lost 8 bases, and 10 bases lay in between. CDR3 residues: CASSFLGREAFF. The CDR3 DNA is TGTGCCAGCAGTTTTTTGGGGAGAGAAGCTTTCTTT.

CDR3 DNA: TGCGCCAGCAGCATCCAAGCAGGGGCCGTCCCCCGCGAGCAGTACTTC. Translation gives CASSIQAGAVPREQYF. J is TRBJ2-7 and V is TRBV5-1, with a tentative D call TRBD1 (6 bases). CDR3 length: 16 residues. Trimming left V 4 bases short and J 6 bases short, with 23 bases between. CDR1 is SGHRS and CDR2 is YFSETQ in the germline V gene.

J is TRBJ1-3 and V is TRBV5-1; possible D gene TRBD1, 5 bases. The ends were cut back, 0 bases at V and 3 bases at J, with 7 bases in the middle. The CDR3 has 14 amino acids. Germline CDR1 reads SGHRS; CDR2 reads YFSETQ. The CDR3 sequence: CASSLDRFGNTIYF. The CDR3 DNA sequence: TGCGCCAGCAGCTTGGACAGGTTTGGAAACACCATATATTTT.

The chain uses TRBV4-2 and TRBJ2-4; TRBD2 matches 7 bases. This CDR3 contains 16 residues. The germline gives CDR1 LGHNA, CDR2 YNFKEQ. J lost 1 base, V lost 0 bases, and 3 bases had no gene match. CDR3 amino acids: CASSQEVGGAKNIQYF. The DNA for the CDR3 is TGTGCCAGCAGCCAAGAGGTGGGGGGGGCCAAAAACATTCAGTACTTC.

The V and J genes are TRBV11-3 and TRBJ2-2; 9 nucleotides agree with TRBD1. From germline, CDR1 is SGHNT and CDR2 YENEEA. CDR3 length: 15 residues. Germline trimming cut 5 bases from V and 1 base from J; bases unmatched to any gene: 2. This chain's CDR3 is CASSPGQGNTGELFF. The CDR3 DNA is TGTGCCAGCAGCCCGGGACAGGGGAACACCGGGGAGCTGTTTTTT.

This chain connects TRBV27 to TRBJ2-1; tentative D call: TRBD1 (5 bases). The germline V and J ends were trimmed by 3 bases and 0 bases, with 9 bases remaining between them. Germline CDR1 and CDR2: MNHEY and SMNVEV (reference sequence). This CDR3 comprises 15 residues. The CDR3 protein is CASSLTASSYNEQFF. The CDR3 DNA sequence: TGTGCCAGCAGTTTGACAGCGAGCTCCTACAATGAGCAGTTCTTC.

The V call is TRBV3-1 (or the pseudogene TRBV3-2), the J call TRBJ1-1; D unclear. In germline, CDR1 is LGHDT, CDR2 YNNKEL (reference sequence). Deletions cut 6 bases from V and 3 bases from J, with 14 bases between. The CDR3 runs 14 residues. The chain's CDR3 is CASSPRLRYTEAFF. The DNA for the CDR3 is TGTGCCAGCAGTCCTCGACTTCGGTACACTGAAGCTTTCTTT.

This sequence joins TRBV27 and TRBJ2-3; 10 bases are a match to TRBD2. With 4 bases clipped from V and 3 bases from J, the junction kept 7 bases outside the gene matches. This CDR3 has 16 amino acids. CDR1 is MNHEY, CDR2 SMNVEV, per germline (reference sequence). The CDR3: CASSSPSGGRTDTQYF. CDR3 coding DNA: TGTGCCAGCAGTTCCCCTAGCGGGGGTAGAACAGATACGCAGTATTTT.

Only a few counts were recorded for this clone. The rearrangement uses TRBV2 and TRBJ1-2; D possibly corresponds to TRBD1 (6 bases). The germline CDR1 and CDR2 sequences are SNHLY and FYNNEI. Deletions cut 1 base from V and 1 base from J, with 10 bases between. The CDR3 has 15 residues. The CDR3 loop reads CASSEGRGRNYGYTF. CDR3 bases: TGTGCCAGCAGTGAAGGTCGGGGGCGTAACTATGGCTACACCTTC.

This chain connects TRBV6-5 to TRBJ2-1, with D unresolved. CDR3 size: 15 residues. Per germline, CDR1 MNHEY and CDR2 SVGAGI. The V gene lost 2 bases and the J gene lost 0 bases, with 8 bases spanning the gap. CDR3 nucleotides: TGTGCCAGCAGTTACGGTGGGGACTCCTACAATGAGCAGTTCTTC. The encoded protein is CASSYGGDSYNEQFF.

This chain uses TRBV4-2 with TRBJ1-4; D is uncertain. Trimming pared 2 bases from V and 8 bases from J, leaving 9 bases between. The germline V gene encodes CDR1 LGHNA and CDR2 YNFKEQ. This CDR3 has 13 amino acids. CDR3 sequence reads: CASSQYRSEKLFF. Written as DNA, the CDR3 is TGTGCCAGCAGCCAATACCGAAGCGAAAAACTGTTTTTT.

This chain links TRBV6-6 with TRBJ1-3, with TRBD1 matching 8 bases. The CDR3 covers 17 residues. V trimming: 5 bases; J trimming: 4 bases; junction bases outside the gene matches: 13. CDR1 and CDR2 (germline): MNHNY, SVGAGI (reference sequence). The CDR3 sequence: CASSPTTGVPSGNTIYF. For the CDR3, the DNA is TGTGCCAGCAGTCCAACGACAGGGGTCCCCTCCGGAAACACCATATATTTT.

The rearrangement joins TRBV7-2 to TRBJ2-1, with TRBD2 as a possible D gene (6 bases). V was shortened by 4 bases and J by 4 bases, with 11 bases between the two germline ends. Germline V lookup: CDR1 SGHTA, CDR2 FQGNSA. The CDR3 spans 14 residues. CDR3 amino acids: CASSSGLAYNEQFF. CDR3 DNA sequence: TGTGCCAGCAGCTCGGGACTGGCTTACAATGAGCAGTTCTTC.

As to this clone: One end of the junction does not line up with germline, which may come from a read error. The rearrangement links TRBV30 to TRBJ2-2; 7 bases align to TRBD1. CDR3 length: 12 amino acids. The V gene's germline CDR1 is GTSNPN and CDR2 SVGIG (reference sequence). CDR3 loop: CTGTENTGELFF. The CDR3 DNA sequence: TGCACCGGGACAGAAAACACCGGGGAGCTGTTTTTT.

This chain joins TRBV19 and TRBJ2-3; D tentatively fits TRBD1 or TRBD2 (5 bases each). CDR1 and CDR2 (germline): LNHDA, SQIVND (reference sequence). The V end lost 6 bases, the J end lost 2 bases, and 18 bases lay between the germline ends. This CDR3 has 16 residues. The CDR3 loop is CASSGTRVELTDTQYF. DNA for the CDR3: TGTGCCAGTAGCGGGACCCGGGTCGAGCTCACAGATACGCAGTATTTT.

The chain employs TRBV6-1 and TRBJ2-5, with TRBD1 matching 10 bases. The CDR3 contains 15 residues. Unmatched junction bases numbered 7, after V lost 2 bases and J lost 7 bases. Germline CDR1 and CDR2: MNHNS and SASEGT. CDR3 nucleotides: TGTGCCAGCAGTGAAACCGGGACAGGGGTTGTGACCCAGTACTTC. Its translation: CASSETGTGVVTQYF.

The rearrangement links TRBV18 to TRBJ2-1; TRBD1 matches at 7 bases. The germline CDR1 and CDR2 sequences are KGHSH and LQKENI. Losses at the gene ends were 3 bases for V and 0 bases for J; bases not matched to a gene: 5. The CDR3 is 16 residues long. Here the CDR3 DNA reads TGTGCCAGCTCACCCAGGGACAGCAGCTCCTACAATGAGCAGTTCTTC. Translated, it gives CASSPRDSSSYNEQFF.

The gene calls are TRBV4-3 and TRBJ2-5; D may correspond to TRBD1 or TRBD2 (6 bases each). Per germline, CDR1 LGHNA and CDR2 YSLEER. The V end lost 1 base, the J end lost 5 bases, and 14 bases lay between the germline ends. CDR3 length: 15 amino acids. The CDR3, as DNA: TGCGCCAGCAGCCAAGGGTACGGGGGCGGCGAGACCCAGTACTTC. Amino acids: CASSQGYGGGETQYF.

The genes are TRBV3-1 (or the pseudogene TRBV3-2) and TRBJ1-2; D is perhaps TRBD1 (6 bases). The germline V gene has CDR1 LGHDT and CDR2 YNNKEL (reference sequence). The V end was cut by 7 bases, the J end by 8 bases, with 20 bases between. The CDR3 runs to 14 residues. The CDR3 spells CASMAGGGRGGYTF. The CDR3 DNA reads as TGTGCCAGCATGGCCGGGGGGGGCCGGGGCGGCTACACCTTC.

The rearrangement uses TRBV7-3 and TRBJ2-6; maybe TRBD1 (6 bases). Germline V gives CDR1 SGHTA, CDR2 FQGTGA. This CDR3 region has 15 residues. The V end lost 5 bases, the J end lost 2 bases, and 10 bases lay between the germline ends. The DNA of the CDR3 is TGTGCCAGCAGCCCGTGGACAGCTGGGGCCAACGTCCTGACTTTC. Amino acids: CASSPWTAGANVLTF.

The chain employs TRBV4-2 and TRBJ1-2; possibly TRBD1 for D (5 bases). This CDR3 comprises 15 residues. V was pared by 0 bases and J by 6 bases, with 14 bases between. Germline V gene data show CDR1 as LGHNA and CDR2 as YNFKEQ. CDR3 nucleotide sequence: TGTGCCAGCAGCCAAGAAGTAGGCCTAGGGGATGGCTACACCTTC. Translation: CASSQEVGLGDGYTF.

V and J are TRBV6-5 and TRBJ2-7, with TRBD1 identical over 7 bases. After removal of 4 bases from V and 3 bases from J, the junction contained 6 bases not matched to a gene. The CDR3 spans 14 residues. Germline lookup yields CDR1 MNHEY and CDR2 SVGAGI. CDR3 sequence: CASSSGGLVYEQYF. As DNA, the CDR3 is TGTGCCAGCAGTTCAGGGGGTCTTGTCTACGAGCAGTACTTC.